This record concerns one T cell receptor beta chain sequence. Antigen unknown. The trim removed 5 bases at V and 3 bases at J, leaving 10 bases unmatched. There are 15 residues in the CDR3. The germline V gene encodes CDR1 LGHNT and CDR2 FRNRAP. Among the donors, all were healthy bone marrow donors. The data derive from a study of cytomegalovirus exposure and HLA in healthy donors. The wider study: There were 350 to 400 genotyped donors. Of these, 81% fell in the genetic ancestry cluster associated with self-reported Caucasian donors.

Findings of the study overall: Further analysis was carried out later, and it showed several of the most significant clusters appearing linked to common viral pathogens. Per published accounts, TCR beta sequences correctly predicted the HLA-A and HLA-B alleles of most subjects.

Primers for the PCR totalled 60 Vbeta and 13 Jbeta. Sequenced by immunoSEQ multiplex PCR; TCRdb stores in-frame clones only, minus some. The table lists fewer than 250,000 clones, under 80% of them singletons. The sequencing input was PBMCs. The chain employs TRBV12-5 and TRBJ2-7, with 7 positions matching TRBD1. The TCR originated in a girl aged 2-10 years in good health and CMV-seronegative. The CDR3 nucleotides read TGTGCTAGTGGTCCCGGGACAGCCTTGAACTACGAGCAGTACTTC. Translation: CASGPGTALNYEQYF.